The 3 T cell receptor beta chains given below trace back to one sample, sequenced in a study of blood T cells in healthy people across ages. Using a J-beta primer mix together with a sample-barcoded 5' primer, a second PCR was run for roughly 7 to 12 cycles. TCRdb re-analysed the 5' RACE reads in MiXCR, keeping a single row per CDR3 protein. This table has 1,800,000 or so distinct CDR3 sequences, about 39% appearing once. Material for sequencing was blood. The origin of the receptors is a human donor in good health.

This chain connects TRBV5-1 to TRBJ2-1, with 8 bases fitting TRBD2. After removal of 3 bases from V and 8 bases from J, the junction contained 10 bases not matched to a gene. Germline-derived CDR1 and CDR2 are SGHRS and YFSETQ. The CDR3 has 15 residues. The CDR3 nucleotides are TGCGCCAGCAGCTCTACGGGGGGGCATATCGATGAGCAGTTCTTC. Amino acid sequence: CASSSTGGHIDEQFF.

This sequence joins TRBV7-2 and TRBJ1-2, with D possibly being TRBD1 (6 bases). V was pared by 1 base and J by 4 bases, with 22 bases between. This CDR3 region has 18 residues. Germline V gene data show CDR1 as SGHTA and CDR2 as FQGNSA. The DNA of the CDR3 is TGTGCCAGCAGCTTAGAGGGTGCCGGCTCCCTGGACAGCTATGGCTACACCTTC. It specifies CASSLEGAGSLDSYGYTF.

This clonotype showed up just a few times. The CDR3 sequence is CASSLQRGGSNEQFF. The CDR3 DNA reads TGTGCCAGCAGTTTGCAGCGGGGGGGAAGCAATGAGCAGTTCTTC. The gene calls are TRBV12-3 or TRBV12-4 and TRBJ2-1, with 10 bases matching TRBD2. With 3 bases clipped from V and 6 bases from J, the junction kept 5 bases outside the gene matches. The CDR3 has 15 residues.